This note documents a single T cell receptor beta chain sequence. The antigen remains unidentified. Systemic immunosuppression or a history of autoimmune disease excluded patients. The repertoire was sequenced with immunoSEQ multiplex PCR; TCRdb's copy has only in-frame clones and lacks some. The sample records some 83,000 clones, 85% to 90% being singletons. This record comes from a study of OX40 agonist ivuxolimab in advanced cancers. Study overall: Participants could have had prior anti-PD-1, anti-PD-L1 or anti-CTLA-4 therapy, and about 37% had some.

The study, taken as a whole, reports: At 0.1 to 3.0 mg/kg, CD4+ and CD8+ blood T cells expanded clonally by week 6.

V dropped 0 bases and J dropped 8; count of bases not matched to a gene: 6. CDR3 size: 15 residues. CDR1 SGHRS and CDR2 YFSETQ come from the germline V gene. The chain combines TRBV5-1 with TRBJ2-1, with 9 bases identical to TRBD1. Sequences were derived from CD4+ or CD8+ T cells sorted from blood, sampled in a trial of the OX40 agonist ivuxolimab. This TCR derives from an adult with an advanced solid tumor such as melanoma, head and neck, liver or kidney cancer. The CDR3 is CASSLEWTGVDEQFF. DNA of the CDR3: TGCGCCAGCAGCTTGGAATGGACAGGGGTCGATGAGCAGTTCTTC.